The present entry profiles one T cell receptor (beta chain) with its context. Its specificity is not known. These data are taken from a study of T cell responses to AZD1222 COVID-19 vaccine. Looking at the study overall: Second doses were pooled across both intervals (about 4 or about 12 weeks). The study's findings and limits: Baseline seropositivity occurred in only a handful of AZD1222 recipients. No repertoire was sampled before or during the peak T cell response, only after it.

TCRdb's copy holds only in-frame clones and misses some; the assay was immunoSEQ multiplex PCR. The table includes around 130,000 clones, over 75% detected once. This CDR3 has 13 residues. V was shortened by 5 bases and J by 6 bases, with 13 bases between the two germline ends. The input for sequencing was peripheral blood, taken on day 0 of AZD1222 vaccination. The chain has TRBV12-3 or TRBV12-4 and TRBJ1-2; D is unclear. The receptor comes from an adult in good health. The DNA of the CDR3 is TGTGCCAGCAGTAAACAAGGATACGATGGCTACACCTTC. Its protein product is CASSKQGYDGYTF.